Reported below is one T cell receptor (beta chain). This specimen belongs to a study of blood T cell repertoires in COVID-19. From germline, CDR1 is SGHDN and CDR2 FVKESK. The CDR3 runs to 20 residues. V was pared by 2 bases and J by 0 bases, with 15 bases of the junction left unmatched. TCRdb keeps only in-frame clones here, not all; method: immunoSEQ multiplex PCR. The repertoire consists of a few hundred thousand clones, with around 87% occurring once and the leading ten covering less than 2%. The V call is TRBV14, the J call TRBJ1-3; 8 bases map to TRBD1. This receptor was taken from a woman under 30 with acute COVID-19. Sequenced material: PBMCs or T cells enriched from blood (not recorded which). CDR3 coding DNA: TGTGCCAGCAGCCAAACATGGGAAATTCGGGACAGGAGCTCTGGAAACACCATATATTTT. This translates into CASSQTWEIRDRSSGNTIYF.